A selection of T cell receptor beta chains follows, all from one sample in a study of T-cell reconstitution after alpha-beta-depleted transplantation in children. MiXCR was run by TCRdb on the PCR reads, yielding one entry per CDR3 protein. This sample has approximately 490,000 distinct CDR3 sequences, with under 15% found just once. The sample was PBMCs from the stem cell graft donor, taken from the stem cell graft. These receptor sequences come from a human donor who donated a stem cell graft to a child with combined immunodeficiency. Each CDR3 is given with its conserved first and last residue. Each record gives: J gene, V gene, CDR3 protein.

TRBJ2-5 | TRBV19 | CASRRTSGRWETQYF
TRBJ2-3 | TRBV4-2 | CASSQVGTDTDTQYF
TRBJ2-4 | TRBV10-3 | CAISESLGLGARSAKNIQYF
TRBJ2-3 | TRBV30 | CAWAQAFDTQYF
TRBJ2-7 | TRBV7-9 | CASSSGGINEQYF
TRBJ2-3 | TRBV9 | CASSGRDSFTDTQYF
TRBJ2-7 | TRBV7-8 | CASSKGRLSEQYF
TRBJ1-5 | TRBV12-3/TRBV12-4 | CASSWTGGGNQPQHF
TRBJ2-2 | TRBV12-3/TRBV12-4 | CASLSVNANTGELFF
TRBJ2-7 | TRBV7-9 | CASSFAGGDHAYEQYF
TRBJ2-3 | TRBV7-2 | CASSLVLHGDTQYF
TRBJ2-5 | TRBV6-5 | CASSSNRDETQYF
TRBJ2-3 | TRBV7-9 | CASSPRTSGSADTQYF
TRBJ2-5 | TRBV28 | CASRRDSPRETQYF
TRBJ2-3 | TRBV12-3/TRBV12-4 | CASRSPGSSTDTQYF
TRBJ2-7 | TRBV5-1 | CASSLGASSGDSYEQYF
TRBJ2-5 | TRBV27 | CASSLSIGLTRKTQYF
TRBJ2-7 | TRBV18 | CASSPWEGEVYEQYF
TRBJ2-3 | TRBV18 | CASSVAGVSTDTQYF
TRBJ1-1 | TRBV30 | CAWSVPGAQGEAFF
TRBJ2-7 | TRBV4-3 | CASSPSEGGYEQYF
TRBJ2-2 | TRBV29-1 | CSVDRDTGELFF
TRBJ1-2 | TRBV20-1 | CSANKGHGYTF
TRBJ2-1 | TRBV11-2 | CASSLDPGPYNEQFF
TRBJ2-5 | TRBV20-1 | CSAWTELQETQYF